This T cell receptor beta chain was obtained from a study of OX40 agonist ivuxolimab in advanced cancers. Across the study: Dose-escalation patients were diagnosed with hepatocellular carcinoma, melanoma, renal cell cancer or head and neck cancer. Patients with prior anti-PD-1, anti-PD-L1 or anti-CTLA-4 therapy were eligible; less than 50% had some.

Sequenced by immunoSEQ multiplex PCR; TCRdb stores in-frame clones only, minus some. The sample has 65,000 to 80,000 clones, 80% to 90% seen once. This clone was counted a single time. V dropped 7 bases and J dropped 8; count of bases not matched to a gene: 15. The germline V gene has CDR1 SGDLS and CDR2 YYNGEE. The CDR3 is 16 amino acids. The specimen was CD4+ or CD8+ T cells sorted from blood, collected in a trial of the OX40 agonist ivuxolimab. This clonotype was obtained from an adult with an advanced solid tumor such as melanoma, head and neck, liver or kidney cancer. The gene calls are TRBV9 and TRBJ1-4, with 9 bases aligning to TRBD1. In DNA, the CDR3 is TGTGCCAGCGCCACCGGGACAGGGCTAGCGGGCGAAAAACTGTTTTTT. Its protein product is CASATGTGLAGEKLFF.